These 31 T cell receptor beta chains share one sample of origin, sequenced in a study of blood T cells in healthy people across ages. For the second PCR, which ran for 7 to 11 cycles, a sample-barcoded 5' primer and a J-beta primer mix were used. One entry per CDR3 protein results from TCRdb running MiXCR on the 5' RACE reads. Among approximately 850,000 distinct CDR3 sequences listed, around 43% were seen once. Sequencing was performed on blood. The receptors shown here come from a man aged 60-69 years in good health.

J is TRBJ2-7 and V is TRBV5-6; weak D call: TRBD1 (6 bases). CDR3 length equals 14 residues. V lost 6 bases and J 4 bases, leaving 17 bases between the germline ends. Looked up from germline, CDR1 is SGHDT and CDR2 is YYEEEE. CDR3 sequence: CASTHSGARYEQYF. CDR3 nucleotide sequence: TGTGCCAGCACACACTCAGGGGCCCGATACGAGCAGTACTTC.

At least ten counts were recorded for this clonotype. The rearrangement joins TRBV9 to TRBJ2-5; TRBD2 matches 9 bases. The CDR3 runs 14 residues. The J segment lost 3 bases and the V segment lost 3 bases, leaving 3 bases of the junction unmatched. Germline-derived CDR1 and CDR2 are SGDLS and YYNGEE. In DNA form, the CDR3 reads TGTGCCAGCAGCGCCGGGACTAGCAAAGAGACCCAGTACTTC. Encoded protein: CASSAGTSKETQYF.

This clonotype was counted only a few times. V usage is TRBV4-3 and J usage is TRBJ2-7; D unclear. The germline CDR1 and CDR2 sequences are LGHNA and YSLEER. CDR3 size: 15 residues. V lost 0 bases and J 4 bases, leaving 13 bases between the germline ends. Here the CDR3 DNA reads TGCGCCAGCAGCCAAGACAGAGCGCCCAATTACGAGCAGTACTTC. Translating it yields CASSQDRAPNYEQYF.

The genes are TRBV7-8 and TRBJ2-3; D possibly corresponds to TRBD2 (5 bases). The germline CDR1 and CDR2 sequences are SGHVS and FQNEAQ. With 5 bases removed from V and 0 bases from J, the gap between germline ends came to 9 bases. The CDR3 has 14 amino acids. CDR3 DNA: TGTGCCAGCAGCCCTAGCTTTAGCACAGATACGCAGTATTTT. Translated, it gives CASSPSFSTDTQYF.

This clonotype was detected ten times or more. A much larger clonotype is one base distant, so this may be a read error. CDR3 bases: TGTGCCAGCAGATACCTCTACGAGCAGTACTTC. It encodes CASRYLYEQYF. The chain couples TRBV25-1 to TRBJ2-7; D gene uncertain. The CDR3 is 11 amino acids. V lost 6 bases and J 3 bases, leaving 6 bases between the germline ends. The germline CDR1 and CDR2 sequences are MGHDK and SYGVNS.

The chain recombines TRBV20-1 with TRBJ1-2; the D gene is possibly TRBD1 (6 bases). The CDR3 is 13 amino acids. V shed 6 bases and J shed 3 bases, with 14 bases lying between them. Germline CDR1 is DFQATT and CDR2 is SNEGSKA (reference sequence). CDR3 region: CSAKQGWDYGYTF. As DNA, the CDR3 is TGCAGTGCAAAACAGGGATGGGACTATGGCTACACCTTC.

The rearrangement links TRBV20-1 to TRBJ1-5; D perhaps matches TRBD1 (5 bases). Trimming stripped 3 bases from V and 7 bases from J, with 13 bases between. The CDR3 has 13 residues. From germline, CDR1 is DFQATT and CDR2 SNEGSKA (reference sequence). The CDR3 DNA reads TGCAGTGCTAGTGGGCAGGGTTACCAGCCCCAGCATTTT. Protein product: CSASGQGYQPQHF.

This clonotype occurred many times. The chain couples TRBV5-5 to TRBJ1-5, with a tentative D call TRBD1 (5 bases). Germline lookup yields CDR1 SGHKS and CDR2 YYEKEE (reference sequence). The CDR3 runs 15 residues. V was pared by 4 bases and J by 6 bases, with 17 bases between. The CDR3 DNA is TGTGCCAGCAGCGGATCGGGACTGAGCGGTCAGCCCCAGCATTTT. Its translation: CASSGSGLSGQPQHF.

The rearrangement uses TRBV12-3 or TRBV12-4 and TRBJ2-5; 7 bases map to TRBD1. The CDR3 covers 14 residues. After removal of 6 bases from V and 3 bases from J, the junction contained 7 bases not matched to a gene. The CDR3 nucleotides are TGTGCCAGCAGGAGTTACAGGGGAAAAGAGACCCAGTACTTC. It codes for CASRSYRGKETQYF.

The gene calls are TRBV30 and TRBJ2-5; tentatively, D is TRBD1 (6 bases). The J call is uncertain, as TRBJ2-7 better fits the DNA end. There are 13 residues in the CDR3. Germline assignment: CDR1 GTSNPN and CDR2 SVGIG (reference sequence). In DNA form, the CDR3 reads TGTGCCTGGGGTCAACAGGGATTCTACGAGCAGTACTTC. It is translated as CAWGQQGFYEQYF.

Turning to this clonotype: A read error is possible here, since a much larger clone lies one base away. The chain has TRBV9 and TRBJ1-4; no reliable D call. The CDR3 spans 15 residues. The germline gives CDR1 SGDLS, CDR2 YYNGEE. The chain's CDR3 is CVSSAHTATNEKLFF. For the CDR3, the DNA is TGTGTCAGCAGCGCCCACACAGCAACTAATGAAAAACTGTTTTTT.

Comments on this clonotype: This may be a read error: a much more frequent sequence differs by one nucleotide. Here the CDR3 DNA reads TGCACCAGCAGCCAAGATATTCGCACAGATACGCAGTATTTT. It codes for CTSSQDIRTDTQYF. This sequence joins TRBV4-3 and TRBJ2-3, with D unresolved. The CDR3 length is 14 residues. CDR1 and CDR2 from the germline V gene are LGHNA and YSLEER.

The genes are TRBV3-1 and TRBJ2-1, with D uncertain. The CDR3 is 13 residues long. Trimming cost V 8 bases and J 5 bases, with 13 bases left between them. Germline lookup yields CDR1 LGHDT and CDR2 YNNKEL (reference sequence). Written as DNA, the CDR3 is TGTGCCAGCTTACAAGAAAACGACAATGAGCAGTTCTTC. It is translated as CASLQENDNEQFF.

This rearrangement joins TRBV20-1 to TRBJ2-5; D perhaps matches TRBD1 (7 bases). The J call is doubtful: the DNA matches TRBJ2-7 better. The CDR3 loop spans 15 amino acids. Germline V gives CDR1 DFQATT, CDR2 SNEGSKA (reference sequence). This CDR3 is CSASRVGGGVYEQYF. The CDR3 nucleotides are TGCAGTGCTAGCAGGGTCGGAGGGGGCGTTTACGAGCAGTACTTC.

A few counts support this clonotype. The chain is built from TRBV9 and TRBJ2-5; TRBD1 might be the D (5 bases). The J call could be wrong; TRBJ2-7 is a better fit for the DNA end. CDR3 length: 15 residues. Germline V lookup: CDR1 SGDLS, CDR2 YYNGEE. CDR3 DNA sequence: TGTGCCAGCAGCGTAGCTGCAGGGATTGGGTACGAGCAGTACTTC. Translation: CASSVAAGIGYEQYF.

This rearrangement joins TRBV6-5 to TRBJ2-6, with D perhaps TRBD1 (6 bases). Between the trimmed V and J ends, which lost 10 bases and 2 bases, there was a span of 15 bases. The CDR3 has 15 amino acids. CDR1 and CDR2 from the germline V gene are MNHEY and SVGAGI. CDR3 sequence reads: CATWTVQPGANVLTF. CDR3 coding DNA: TGTGCCACCTGGACAGTTCAACCTGGGGCCAACGTCCTGACTTTC.

V and J are TRBV15 and TRBJ2-3, with TRBD2 matching 12 bases. The CDR3 runs to 18 residues. The V gene's germline CDR1 is LNHNV and CDR2 YYDKDF (reference sequence). J gave up 2 bases and V 8 bases, and 14 bases lay outside the gene matches. CDR3 DNA: TGTGCCACCGACTTAACTAGCGGGGGGACTCTCCACACAGATACGCAGTATTTT. It codes for CATDLTSGGTLHTDTQYF.

The rearrangement links TRBV14 to TRBJ2-5; perhaps TRBD2 as D (5 bases). Germline V gene data show CDR1 as SGHDN and CDR2 as FVKESK. V was clipped by 0 bases and J by 0 bases, with 8 bases between them. The CDR3 contains 15 residues. For the CDR3, the DNA is TGTGCCAGCAGCCAAGATGAGGGTAACCAAGAGACCCAGTACTTC. Translation gives CASSQDEGNQETQYF. The whole variable domain, remainder taken from reference TRBV14 and TRBJ2-5, is EAGVTQFPSHSVIEKGQTVTLRCDPISGHDNLYWYRRVMGKEIKFLLHFVKESKQDESGMPNNRFLAERTGGTYSTLKVQPAELEDSGVYFCASSQDEGNQETQYFGPGTRLLVL.

V gene TRBV4-1 combines with J gene TRBJ2-7; 8 nucleotides line up with TRBD1. From germline, CDR1 is MGHRA and CDR2 YSYEKL. The CDR3 is made up of 17 amino acids. Trimming took 1 base from V and 0 from J; bases not matched to a gene: 8. CDR3 sequence reads: CASSQVLGQVFSYEQYF. The CDR3 DNA is TGCGCCAGCAGCCAAGTACTGGGACAGGTCTTCTCCTACGAGCAGTACTTC.

This clonotype was observed a handful of times. V gene TRBV10-2 combines with J gene TRBJ1-6; possible D gene TRBD1, 6 bases. Trimming stripped 3 bases from V and 7 bases from J, with 16 bases between. There are 16 residues in the CDR3. Germline CDR1 WSHSY, CDR2 SAAADI. CDR3 loop: CASSDGGLIRNSPLHF. The CDR3 nucleotides are TGCGCCAGCAGTGATGGGGGGCTAATTAGAAATTCACCCCTCCACTTT.

The chain has TRBV6-2 or TRBV6-3 and TRBJ2-3, with 10 bases fitting TRBD1. CDR1 is MNHEY, CDR2 SVGEGT, per germline. The junction had 18 bases not matched to a gene; V was cut back by 4 bases and J by 2 bases. This CDR3 is 20 amino acids long. Here the CDR3 reads CASSWDPGTGEAPITDTQYF. CDR3 nucleotide sequence: TGTGCCAGCAGTTGGGACCCCGGGACAGGGGAGGCCCCAATCACAGATACGCAGTATTTT.

There are a few counts of this clonotype. The chain links TRBV10-3 to TRBJ2-7; 9 bases are a match to TRBD2. CDR1 ENHRY and CDR2 SYGVKD come from the germline V gene. The CDR3 runs to 14 residues. The V segment lost 4 bases and the J segment 4 bases; nucleotides outside the gene matches: 5. CDR3 nucleotide sequence: TGTGCCATCAGTGTTGCGGGGGGGGAATACGAGCAGTACTTC. This gives the protein CAISVAGGEYEQYF.

The V gene is TRBV28, the J gene TRBJ1-2; D possibly corresponds to TRBD1 (5 bases). The CDR3 length is 16 residues. Per germline, CDR1 MDHEN and CDR2 SYDVKM. The V and J ends lost 3 bases and 4 bases respectively, with 18 bases between them. The CDR3 region is CASSLGVKGSGYGYTF. In nucleotides, the CDR3 is TGTGCCAGCAGTTTGGGCGTCAAGGGGTCTGGCTATGGCTACACCTTC.

This clonotype appeared many times. The genes are TRBV7-9 and TRBJ1-2, with a tentative D call TRBD1 (5 bases). The V end lost 6 bases, the J end lost 2 bases, and 19 bases lay between the germline ends. The germline gives CDR1 SEHNR, CDR2 FQNEAQ (reference sequence). This CDR3 region has 16 residues. The CDR3 reads CASRQYSGEVNYGYTF. DNA for the CDR3: TGTGCCAGCAGGCAATATTCGGGGGAAGTAAACTATGGCTACACCTTC. Full variable domain (missing parts from reference TRBV7-9 and TRBJ1-2): DTGVSQNPRHKITKRGQNVTFRCDPISEHNRLYWYRQTLGQGPEFLTYFQNEAQLEKSRLLSDRFSAERPKGSFSTLEIQRTEQGDSAMYLCASRQYSGEVNYGYTFGSGTRLTVV.

Ten or more counts support this clonotype. V gene TRBV27 combines with J gene TRBJ2-5; 7 bases align to TRBD2. Per germline, CDR1 MNHEY and CDR2 SMNVEV (reference sequence). J lost 5 bases, V lost 6 bases, and 0 bases had no gene match. The CDR3 contains 11 residues. The CDR3 sequence: CASRGGETQYF. CDR3 nucleotide sequence: TGTGCCAGCAGGGGGGGGGAGACCCAGTACTTC.

This chain connects TRBV15 to TRBJ1-6; D not certain. V lost 1 base and J 8 bases, leaving 12 bases between the germline ends. The CDR3 contains 15 residues. Germline CDR1 LNHNV, CDR2 YYDKDF (reference sequence). This CDR3 reads CATSRVGGTDSPLHF. DNA of the CDR3: TGTGCCACCAGCAGAGTCGGCGGAACAGATTCACCCCTCCACTTT.

J is TRBJ2-1 and V is TRBV4-3; 7 bases are shared with TRBD2. Per the germline V gene, CDR1 is LGHNA and CDR2 is YSLEER. The CDR3 contains 15 residues. Losses at the gene ends were 4 bases for V and 5 bases for J; bases not matched to a gene: 8. For the CDR3, the DNA is TGCGCCAGCAGCCCCTGGCTAGCGGCGAACAATGAGCAGTTCTTC. This codes for CASSPWLAANNEQFF.

The chain is built from TRBV20-1 and TRBJ2-2; 15 positions match TRBD2. The CDR3 consists of 15 residues. Germline V gene data show CDR1 as DFQATT and CDR2 as SNEGSKA (reference sequence). The ends lost 3 bases at V and 7 bases at J; junction bases unmatched: 3. CDR3 DNA: TGCAGTGCTAGGGGGACTAGCGGGGGGAGCGGGGAGCTGTTTTTT. Encoded protein: CSARGTSGGSGELFF.

The rearrangement uses TRBV4-3 and TRBJ2-5, with D perhaps TRBD2 (6 bases). The germline gives CDR1 LGHNA, CDR2 YSLEER. CDR3 length equals 14 residues. V gave up 6 bases and J gave up 11 bases, with 22 bases separating them. DNA of the CDR3: TGCGCCAGCAGACCGGAGGGTCCCTACGATGAGCAGTACTTC. Its protein product is CASRPEGPYDEQYF.

The sample holds a few counts of this clonotype. This chain links TRBV6-1 with TRBJ2-1; 10 bases match TRBD1. This CDR3 spans 16 amino acids. Germline V lookup: CDR1 MNHNS, CDR2 SASEGT. Unmatched junction bases numbered 4, after V lost 1 base and J lost 4 bases. In nucleotides, the CDR3 is TGTGCCAGCAGTGAAGAGGGACAGGGGCCTTACAATGAGCAGTTCTTC. Translated, it gives CASSEEGQGPYNEQFF.

This clonotype was seen a few times. The CDR3 sequence: CSARLAGGIGYEQYF. The CDR3 nucleotides read TGCAGTGCTAGACTAGCGGGGGGAATCGGCTACGAGCAGTACTTC. The chain recombines TRBV20-1 with TRBJ2-7, with TRBD2 matching 11 bases. Germline lookup yields CDR1 DFQATT and CDR2 SNEGSKA (reference sequence). V gave up 2 bases and J gave up 3 bases; unmatched junction bases: 6. The CDR3 totals 15 residues.